This T cell receptor beta chain was documented in a study of Ad26.COV2.S vaccination and SARS-CoV-2 variants. Profiling relied on immunoSEQ multiplex PCR, and the TCRdb table lists in-frame clones only, not all of them. The table shows 500,000 or so clones, with roughly 85% occurring only once. The germline V gene has CDR1 LNHDA and CDR2 SQIVND (reference sequence). The ends lost 6 bases at V and 3 bases at J; junction bases unmatched: 5. The CDR3 runs 13 residues. Treatment specified: about 20 received Ad26.COV2.S at low or high dose, single or two shots; a few received placebo; per-sample allocation not given. It was on day 63 after the first vaccine or placebo injection that samples were taken. Recruitment in Boston yielded a donor of adult age, 18-55 years.

This sequence was found in a person between 18 and 65 years old who received the Ad26.COV2.S COVID-19 vaccine or a placebo. Specimen: peripheral blood, collected in a trial of Ad26.COV2.S vaccine versus placebo. This rearrangement joins TRBV19 to TRBJ2-7; 7 bases agree with TRBD2. The CDR3 region has the DNA TGTGCCAGTAGGATGGGGGGGGGCTACGAGCAGTACTTC. Translation gives CASRMGGGYEQYF.